This TCR beta chain derives from a study of early T cells in non-severe SARS-CoV-2 infection. CDR1 and CDR2 from the germline V gene are LGHDT and YNNKEL (reference sequence). The CDR3 is made up of 16 amino acids. V was clipped by 3 bases and J by 5 bases; unmatched bases: 6. From the 5' RACE reads, TCRdb called clonotypes with MiXCR, one entry per CDR3 protein. The repertoire has about 59,000 distinct CDR3 sequences, approximately 12% of them found once; the top ten carry around 2.8%. The receptor's source is an adult who was a healthcare worker with PCR-confirmed SARS-CoV-2 infection or an uninfected control (not recorded which). The V call is TRBV3-1, the J call TRBJ1-4, with TRBD1 matching over 10 bases. The sample taken for sequencing was whole blood. The CDR3 loop is CASSQGTGVRNEKLFF. The CDR3 nucleotides are TGTGCCAGCAGCCAGGGGACAGGGGTCAGGAATGAAAAACTGTTTTTT.